Listed below are T cell receptor beta chains from one sample, sequenced in a study of identifying expanded T cells in peripheral blood. Profiled with immunoSEQ multiplex PCR; TCRdb holds only in-frame clones, not every one. The sample holds about 50,000 clones, approximately 80% seen once. The specimen sequenced was blood. The source is a person between 18 and 75 years old in good health. Both conserved end residues are part of each CDR3. Each record gives: V gene, CDR3 length, D gene, J gene, clone size, CDR3 protein, CDR3 DNA. D genes are given only for firm matches. Only part of the rows carry a size: once, few, many, or a class if the clone is expanded.

v_gene: TRBV9
len: 19
d_gene: TRBD2
j_gene: TRBJ2-3
abundance: few
CDR3aa: CASSVGGTSGTWGTDTQYF
CDR3nt: TGTGCCAGCAGCGTAGGGGGGACTAGCGGGACCTGGGGCACAGATACGCAGTATTTT

v_gene: TRBV5-1
len: 13
d_gene: -
j_gene: TRBJ2-5
abundance: -
CDR3aa: CASSLVGKETQYF
CDR3nt: TGCGCCAGCAGCTTGGTTGGCAAAGAGACCCAGTACTTC

v_gene: TRBV27
len: 16
d_gene: TRBD2
j_gene: TRBJ2-2
abundance: few
CDR3aa: CASRRPGLASTGELFF
CDR3nt: TGTGCCAGCAGACGACCGGGACTAGCTTCCACCGGGGAGCTGTTTTTT

v_gene: TRBV6-5
len: 16
d_gene: -
j_gene: TRBJ1-3
abundance: -
CDR3aa: CASSYSRPISGNTIYF
CDR3nt: TGTGCCAGCAGTTACTCACGGCCGATATCTGGAAACACCATATATTTT

v_gene: TRBV19
len: 15
d_gene: -
j_gene: TRBJ1-2
abundance: once
CDR3aa: CASSPTQKPNYGYTF
CDR3nt: TGTGCCAGTAGCCCGACACAGAAGCCAAACTATGGCTACACCTTC

v_gene: TRBV14
len: 17
d_gene: TRBD1
j_gene: TRBJ2-2
abundance: -
CDR3aa: CASSQERDRGPTGELFF
CDR3nt: TGTGCCAGCAGCCAAGAACGGGACAGGGGGCCCACCGGGGAGCTGTTTTTT

v_gene: TRBV4-3
len: 14
d_gene: -
j_gene: TRBJ2-7
abundance: -
CDR3aa: CASSQGPSSYEQYF
CDR3nt: TGCGCCAGCAGCCAAGGCCCTAGCTCCTACGAGCAGTACTTC

v_gene: TRBV11-3
len: 14
d_gene: -
j_gene: TRBJ2-3
abundance: once
CDR3aa: CASSLGPSTDTQYF
CDR3nt: TGTGCCAGCAGCTTAGGTCCTAGCACAGATACGCAGTATTTT

v_gene: TRBV11-2
len: 11
d_gene: -
j_gene: TRBJ2-3
abundance: -
CDR3aa: CASSQGDTQYF
CDR3nt: TGTGCCAGCAGCCAGGGCGATACGCAGTATTTT

v_gene: TRBV9
len: 15
d_gene: -
j_gene: TRBJ1-2
abundance: few
CDR3aa: CASSVEGDSNYGYTF
CDR3nt: TGTGCCAGCAGCGTCGAAGGGGATTCTAACTATGGCTACACCTTC

v_gene: TRBV11-3
len: 16
d_gene: -
j_gene: TRBJ1-1
abundance: once
CDR3aa: CASSPLSDRALSEAFF
CDR3nt: TGTGCCAGCAGCCCGTTGTCGGACAGAGCGTTGTCTGAAGCTTTCTTT

v_gene: TRBV12-5
len: 13
d_gene: -
j_gene: TRBJ1-1
abundance: -
CDR3aa: CASGNKVRTEAFF
CDR3nt: TGTGCTAGTGGTAACAAGGTTCGCACTGAAGCTTTCTTT

v_gene: TRBV6-5
len: 15
d_gene: TRBD1
j_gene: TRBJ1-2
abundance: -
CDR3aa: CASSVRGRTTRGYTF
CDR3nt: TGTGCCAGCAGTGTCAGGGGGCGGACTACGAGAGGCTACACCTTC

v_gene: TRBV19
len: 14
d_gene: TRBD1
j_gene: TRBJ1-1
abundance: -
CDR3aa: CATEKGGYNTEAFF
CDR3nt: TGTGCCACAGAAAAAGGGGGCTACAACACTGAAGCTTTCTTT